A selection of T cell receptor beta chains follows, all from one sample in a study of blood T cell repertoires in COVID-19. This table comes from immunoSEQ multiplex PCR, and its TCRdb copy is limited to in-frame clones, with some not included. In the table there are about 200,000 clones, around 79% of which are singletons. Sequencing was carried out using peripheral blood. Source of these receptors: a woman between 40 and 50 years old with COVID-19, enrolled during active disease. CDR3s include the opening cysteine and the closing phenylalanine or tryptophan. A D gene is named only where the DNA matches it firmly. Clone size is given for some rows only: seen once, a few or many times, or a class if the clone is expanded.

v_gene: TRBV30
abundance: few
d_gene: TRBD1
j_gene: TRBJ1-3
CDR3nt: TGTGCCTGGAGTTCGTACCGGGACAGGGGATATTCTGGAAACACCATATATTTT
CDR3aa: CAWSSYRDRGYSGNTIYF

v_gene: TRBV11-2
abundance: -
d_gene: TRBD1
j_gene: TRBJ1-1
CDR3nt: TGTGCCAGCAGCAACCGGGACAGAAACACTGAAGCTTTCTTT
CDR3aa: CASSNRDRNTEAFF

v_gene: TRBV7-9
abundance: -
d_gene: -
j_gene: TRBJ1-1
CDR3nt: TGTGCCAGCAGTTACGGTGGGGGGACTGAAGCTTTCTTT
CDR3aa: CASSYGGGTEAFF

v_gene: TRBV19
abundance: -
d_gene: -
j_gene: TRBJ1-3
CDR3nt: TGTGCCAGTAGTAGCGACACGAGCTCTGGAAACACCATATATTTT
CDR3aa: CASSSDTSSGNTIYF

v_gene: TRBV5-1
abundance: -
d_gene: -
j_gene: TRBJ1-5
CDR3nt: TGCGCCAGCAGCCCGGGGACCGTGGGAGGTCAGCCCCAGCATTTT
CDR3aa: CASSPGTVGGQPQHF

v_gene: TRBV29-1
abundance: -
d_gene: -
j_gene: TRBJ2-7
CDR3nt: TGCAGCGTTGGTGGGCTCTACGAGCAGTACTTC
CDR3aa: CSVGGLYEQYF

v_gene: TRBV29-1
abundance: -
d_gene: -
j_gene: TRBJ1-4
CDR3nt: TGCAGCGTCGCGTCTGGACAGCCTAATGAAAAACTGTTTTTT
CDR3aa: CSVASGQPNEKLFF

v_gene: TRBV7-2
abundance: few
d_gene: TRBD1
j_gene: TRBJ2-2
CDR3nt: TGTGCCAGCAGCTTAGTGGGGACAGGGATGTCTATCGGGGAGCTGTTTTTT
CDR3aa: CASSLVGTGMSIGELFF

v_gene: TRBV28
abundance: -
d_gene: TRBD2
j_gene: TRBJ2-7
CDR3nt: TGTGCCAGCTATCCCCTTGGAGCTAGCGGGACTTACGAGCAGTACTTC
CDR3aa: CASYPLGASGTYEQYF

v_gene: TRBV6-1
abundance: -
d_gene: TRBD2
j_gene: TRBJ2-1
CDR3nt: TGTGCCAGCAGTGATCTAGCGGGAGGGCCGAATGAGCAGTTCTTC
CDR3aa: CASSDLAGGPNEQFF

v_gene: TRBV19
abundance: -
d_gene: TRBD1
j_gene: TRBJ2-7
CDR3nt: TGTGCCAGTAGTATCCGGGACAGGGGCAACGAGCAGTACTTC
CDR3aa: CASSIRDRGNEQYF

v_gene: TRBV19
abundance: -
d_gene: -
j_gene: TRBJ1-5
CDR3nt: TGTGCCAGTAGTACCCCTTTCGGGGAGGGCCAGCCCCAGCATTTT
CDR3aa: CASSTPFGEGQPQHF

v_gene: TRBV7-2
abundance: -
d_gene: -
j_gene: TRBJ2-2
CDR3nt: TGTGCCAGCAGCTTCGGAGGGAACACCGGGGAGCTGTTTTTT
CDR3aa: CASSFGGNTGELFF

v_gene: TRBV6-5
abundance: -
d_gene: TRBD1
j_gene: TRBJ1-1
CDR3nt: TGTGCCAGCAGTTACTCGCCCGGGACAGGGAACACTGAAGCTTTCTTT
CDR3aa: CASSYSPGTGNTEAFF

v_gene: TRBV24-1
abundance: -
d_gene: TRBD2
j_gene: TRBJ2-2
CDR3nt: TGTGCCACCAGTGATCCAACTAGCGGGAAGGGGGAGCTGTTTTTT
CDR3aa: CATSDPTSGKGELFF

v_gene: TRBV10-3
abundance: -
d_gene: -
j_gene: TRBJ2-3
CDR3nt: TGTGCCTTCCGGGACATAAGAGATACGCAGTATTTT
CDR3aa: CAFRDIRDTQYF

v_gene: TRBV5-1
abundance: once
d_gene: TRBD2
j_gene: TRBJ2-3
CDR3nt: TGCGCCAGCAGCGCGATACCGGGACTAGCGGGAGGAGGTACGCAGTATTTT
CDR3aa: CASSAIPGLAGGGTQYF

v_gene: TRBV18
abundance: -
d_gene: TRBD1
j_gene: TRBJ1-1
CDR3nt: TGTGCCAGCTCACCATGGTCCGGGGGGACAGGGCGCCAAGGCACTGAAGCTTTCTTT
CDR3aa: CASSPWSGGTGRQGTEAFF

v_gene: TRBV18
abundance: once
d_gene: TRBD2
j_gene: TRBJ2-3
CDR3nt: TGTGCCAGCTCACCTTCTAGCGGGGGAGGCACAGATACGCAGTATTTT
CDR3aa: CASSPSSGGGTDTQYF

v_gene: TRBV25-1
abundance: -
d_gene: -
j_gene: TRBJ1-4
CDR3nt: TGTGCCAGCGGGACACATCTTAATGAAAAACTGTTTTTT
CDR3aa: CASGTHLNEKLFF

v_gene: TRBV5-4
abundance: -
d_gene: -
j_gene: TRBJ2-7
CDR3nt: TGTGCCAGCAGCTTCGGGACGCAGGGGATCTACGAGCAGTACTTC
CDR3aa: CASSFGTQGIYEQYF

v_gene: TRBV7-9
abundance: -
d_gene: -
j_gene: TRBJ1-2
CDR3nt: TGTGCCAGCAGCGCGACATCTTGGCTTGGCTACACCTTC
CDR3aa: CASSATSWLGYTF

v_gene: TRBV6-5
abundance: -
d_gene: TRBD2
j_gene: TRBJ2-2
CDR3nt: TGTGCCAGCAGGGCCTCTCCGGGAGGGCCCGGGGAGCTGTTTTTT
CDR3aa: CASRASPGGPGELFF

v_gene: TRBV7-8
abundance: -
d_gene: -
j_gene: TRBJ1-5
CDR3nt: TGTGCCAGCAGCCGAGGGGGGGTCGGGAATCAGCCCCAGCATTTT
CDR3aa: CASSRGGVGNQPQHF

v_gene: TRBV3-1/TRBV3-2
abundance: -
d_gene: TRBD1
j_gene: TRBJ1-2
CDR3nt: TGTGCCAGCAGCCAAGGGCAGGGGGCCCTCTATGGCTACACCTTC
CDR3aa: CASSQGQGALYGYTF

v_gene: TRBV5-1
abundance: -
d_gene: TRBD2
j_gene: TRBJ2-3
CDR3nt: TGCGCCAGCAGTCCTTCTAGCGGGGCTGTTTGGGGGAAAGATACGCAGTATTTT
CDR3aa: CASSPSSGAVWGKDTQYF

v_gene: TRBV5-5
abundance: many
d_gene: -
j_gene: TRBJ1-2
CDR3nt: TGTGCCAGCAGCTTGAACAGGGCGATTTGGGGCTACACCTTC
CDR3aa: CASSLNRAIWGYTF

v_gene: TRBV11-2
abundance: -
d_gene: -
j_gene: TRBJ1-1
CDR3nt: TGTGCCAGCAGCCCCAAGTGGGGGACAATGAACACTGAAGCTTTCTTT
CDR3aa: CASSPKWGTMNTEAFF

v_gene: TRBV21-1
abundance: -
d_gene: -
j_gene: TRBJ1-3
CDR3nt: TGTGCCAGCACTACAGGGCAAAAAAACACCATATATTTT
CDR3aa: CASTTGQKNTIYF

v_gene: TRBV27
abundance: -
d_gene: TRBD1
j_gene: TRBJ2-7
CDR3nt: TGTGCCAGCAGTTTACCCCCGGGACAGCTCTCCTACGAGCAGTACTTC
CDR3aa: CASSLPPGQLSYEQYF

v_gene: TRBV6-6
abundance: -
d_gene: TRBD1
j_gene: TRBJ1-3
CDR3nt: TGTGCCAGCAAGACAGGGAGAACTGGAAACACCATATATTTT
CDR3aa: CASKTGRTGNTIYF

v_gene: TRBV18
abundance: -
d_gene: -
j_gene: TRBJ1-2
CDR3nt: TGTGCCAGCTCACCGAGTAACTATGGCTACACCTTC
CDR3aa: CASSPSNYGYTF

v_gene: TRBV9
abundance: few
d_gene: -
j_gene: TRBJ2-1
CDR3nt: TGTGCCAGCAGCCCACCCACTAGCAGGGTGTGGGATGAGCAGTTCTTC
CDR3aa: CASSPPTSRVWDEQFF

v_gene: TRBV7-2
abundance: once
d_gene: TRBD2
j_gene: TRBJ2-5
CDR3nt: TGTGCCAGCAGCTTCGAGCGGGGGGCCATAGGAGAGACCCAGTACTTC
CDR3aa: CASSFERGAIGETQYF

v_gene: TRBV5-4
abundance: -
d_gene: -
j_gene: TRBJ1-3
CDR3nt: TGTGCCAGCAGCACTCCACAGGGTCGGGGAAACACCATATATTTT
CDR3aa: CASSTPQGRGNTIYF

v_gene: TRBV10-3
abundance: few
d_gene: -
j_gene: TRBJ2-5
CDR3nt: TGTGCCATCAGTGTTAACCCCCCGCCCCAGGAGACCCAGTACTTC
CDR3aa: CAISVNPPPQETQYF

v_gene: TRBV6-2/TRBV6-3
abundance: -
d_gene: -
j_gene: TRBJ1-1
CDR3nt: TGTGCCAGCAGTCTCTACGGAGGGGACACTGAAGCTTTCTTT
CDR3aa: CASSLYGGDTEAFF

v_gene: TRBV28
abundance: -
d_gene: TRBD2
j_gene: TRBJ2-3
CDR3nt: TGTGCCAGCCATCCCGCCGGGACTAGCGGGAAGGATACGCAGTATTTT
CDR3aa: CASHPAGTSGKDTQYF

v_gene: TRBV6-5
abundance: -
d_gene: TRBD1
j_gene: TRBJ1-5
CDR3nt: TGTGCCAGCAGTTACTCCCGGACAGGGAATCAGCCCCAGCATTTT
CDR3aa: CASSYSRTGNQPQHF

v_gene: TRBV3-1/TRBV3-2
abundance: -
d_gene: -
j_gene: TRBJ1-2
CDR3nt: TGTGCCAGCAGCCAAGGAACAGGGACGAACTATGGCTACACCTTC
CDR3aa: CASSQGTGTNYGYTF

v_gene: TRBV2
abundance: -
d_gene: TRBD1
j_gene: TRBJ1-6
CDR3nt: TGTGCCAGCGGGAAAGACAGGGACATCGCGCCCCTCCACTTT
CDR3aa: CASGKDRDIAPLHF

v_gene: TRBV7-9
abundance: once
d_gene: TRBD1
j_gene: TRBJ1-1
CDR3nt: TGTGCCAGCAGCCTCCGTGCCACAGGGGGCTTAACTGAAGCTTTCTTT
CDR3aa: CASSLRATGGLTEAFF

v_gene: TRBV7-2
abundance: -
d_gene: TRBD1
j_gene: TRBJ2-4
CDR3nt: TGTGCCAGCAGCTTAGGGGGAGGCAGGGGGCGTATAAACATTCAGTACTTC
CDR3aa: CASSLGGGRGRINIQYF

v_gene: TRBV5-1
abundance: -
d_gene: TRBD1
j_gene: TRBJ1-1
CDR3nt: TGCGCCAGCAGCTGGTACGGACAGGACAACACTGAAGCTTTCTTT
CDR3aa: CASSWYGQDNTEAFF